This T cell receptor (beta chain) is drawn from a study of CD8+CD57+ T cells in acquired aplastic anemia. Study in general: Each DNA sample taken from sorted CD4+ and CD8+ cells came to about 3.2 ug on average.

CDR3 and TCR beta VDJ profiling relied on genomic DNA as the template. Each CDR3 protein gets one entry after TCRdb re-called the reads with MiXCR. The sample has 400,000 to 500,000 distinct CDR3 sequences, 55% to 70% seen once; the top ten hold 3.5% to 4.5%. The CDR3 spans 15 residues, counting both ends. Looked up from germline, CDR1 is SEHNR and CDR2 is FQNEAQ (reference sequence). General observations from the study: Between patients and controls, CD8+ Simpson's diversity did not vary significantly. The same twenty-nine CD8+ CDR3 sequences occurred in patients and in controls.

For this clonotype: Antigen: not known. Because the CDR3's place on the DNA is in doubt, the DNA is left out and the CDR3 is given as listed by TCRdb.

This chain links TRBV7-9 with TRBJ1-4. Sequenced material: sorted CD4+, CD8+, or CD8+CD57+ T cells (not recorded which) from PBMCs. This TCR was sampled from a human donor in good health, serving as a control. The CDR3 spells CASSSGPRGNTFGFF.